This TCR beta chain was documented in a study of T cells in Graves' hyperthyroidism and ophthalmopathy. Turning to the study itself: Staff took peripheral blood when the initial diagnosis was made, before any treatment began.

This CDR3 has 13 amino acids. In germline, CDR1 is SEHNR, CDR2 FQNEAQ (reference sequence). Trimming cost V 3 bases and J 4 bases, with 9 bases left between them. Amplification targeted TCR beta CDR3 regions from RNA transcripts. The HTBI set primed first-round TCR CDR3 RT-PCR. TCRdb re-analysed the multiplex PCR reads in MiXCR, keeping a single row per CDR3 protein. The sample records roughly 380,000 distinct CDR3 sequences, roughly 13% being singletons. Stable hyperthyroidism: no ophthalmopathy progression over 18 months of follow-up. The hyperthyroidism was newly diagnosed and had lasted under 2 months; the patients were aged 18 to 65. Cells are PBMCs isolated from over 7.5 ml of fresh blood.

This TCR was recovered from a woman younger than 30 with Graves' hyperthyroidism. The chain joins TRBV7-9 to TRBJ1-2, with D unclear. Sample: blood. The CDR3 DNA is TGTGCCAGCAGCTTCGAGGGCAGCTATGGCTACACCTTC. Encoded protein: CASSFEGSYGYTF.